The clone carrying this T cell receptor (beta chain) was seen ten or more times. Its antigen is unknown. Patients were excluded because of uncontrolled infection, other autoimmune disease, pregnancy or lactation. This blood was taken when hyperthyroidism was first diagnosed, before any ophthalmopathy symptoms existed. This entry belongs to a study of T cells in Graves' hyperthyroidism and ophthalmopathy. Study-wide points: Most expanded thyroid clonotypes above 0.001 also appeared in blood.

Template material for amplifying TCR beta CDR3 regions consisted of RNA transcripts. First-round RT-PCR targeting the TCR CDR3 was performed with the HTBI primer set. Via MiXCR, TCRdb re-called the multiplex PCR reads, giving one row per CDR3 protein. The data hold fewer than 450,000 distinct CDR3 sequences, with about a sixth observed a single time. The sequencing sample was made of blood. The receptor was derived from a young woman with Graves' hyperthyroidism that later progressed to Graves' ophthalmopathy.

In DNA, the CDR3 is TGTGCCTGGAGTTCTATCTCGCCAGATACGCAGTATTTT. Amino acids: CAWSSISPDTQYF. This chain connects TRBV30 to TRBJ2-3; no clear D gene. V shed 2 bases and J shed 4 bases, with 10 bases lying between them. Germline V lookup: CDR1 GTSNPN, CDR2 SVGIG (reference sequence). CDR3 length: 13 amino acids.